The 8 T cell receptor beta chains below were found in one sample sequenced in a study of regulatory and conventional T cells in RAG deficiency. Libraries were prepared by immunoSEQ multiplex PCR; TCRdb keeps only in-frame clonotypes and omits some of them. Of 20,000 or so clones listed, 87% are singletons. The sorted regulatory T cells were CD4+, CD25-high and CD127-low, with genomic DNA sequenced. These sequences were also reported in another study, on regulatory T cells. That report adds: The PCR used 52 TRBV and 13 TRBJ primers.

The sequenced material came from Tregs sorted from blood. These receptors all come from a human donor in good health.

V is TRBV5-4 and J is TRBJ2-7; D might be TRBD2 (6 bases). V lost 5 bases and J 5 bases, leaving 17 bases between the germline ends. This CDR3 has 14 amino acids. CDR1 and CDR2 (germline): SGHNT, YYREEE (reference sequence). CDR3 nucleotide sequence: TGTGCCAGCAGGCAACGACTAGGGTCTGACGAGCAGTACTTC. Translating gives CASRQRLGSDEQYF.

This clone was seen a single time. The chain employs TRBV18 and TRBJ2-7; D is uncertain. The CDR3 is made up of 16 amino acids. Germline CDR1 reads KGHSH; CDR2 reads LQKENI. V was trimmed by 4 bases and J by 1 base, leaving 17 bases between them. CDR3 amino acids: CASSLFRDLMSYEQYF. DNA for the CDR3: TGTGCCAGCTCACTTTTTCGAGACCTAATGTCCTACGAGCAGTACTTC.

This chain links TRBV6-1 with TRBJ2-7, with 8 nucleotides matching TRBD1. Per the germline V gene, CDR1 is MNHNS and CDR2 is SASEGT. V was clipped by 6 bases and J by 4 bases; unmatched bases: 8. The CDR3 is made up of 14 amino acids. The CDR3 nucleotides read TGTGCCAGCAGATCTGACAGGGGCGGGTACGAGCAGTACTTC. Residues: CASRSDRGGYEQYF.

The chain recombines TRBV4-1 with TRBJ2-5; D remains ambiguous. Germline values: CDR1 MGHRA, CDR2 YSYEKL. The CDR3 consists of 16 residues. V lost 2 bases, J lost 4 bases, and 17 bases lay in between. The CDR3 region is CASSQSPAGMGETQYF. The DNA of the CDR3 is TGCGCCAGCAGCCAAAGCCCGGCTGGGATGGGAGAGACCCAGTACTTC.

V gene TRBV6-1 combines with J gene TRBJ1-2, with D possibly being TRBD1 (6 bases). The CDR3 extends over 14 amino acids. Trimming took 7 bases from V and 5 from J, leaving 17 bases between them. Germline CDR1 MNHNS, CDR2 SASEGT. In DNA form, the CDR3 reads TGTGCCAGCAACCAACTTGGGACAATTTATGGCTACACCTTC. Its translation is CASNQLGTIYGYTF.

This chain joins TRBV10-3 and TRBJ2-7; 8 bases map to TRBD2. J lost 1 base, V lost 6 bases, and 8 bases had no gene match. Per the germline V gene, CDR1 is ENHRY and CDR2 is SYGVKD. The length of the CDR3 is 15 residues. The CDR3 loop reads CAIRDYSGESYEQYF. Written as DNA, the CDR3 is TGTGCCATCAGGGACTATAGCGGGGAATCCTACGAGCAGTACTTC.

V gene TRBV5-5 combines with J gene TRBJ1-2; D may be TRBD1 (6 bases). Germline V CDR1 and CDR2: SGHKS, YYEKEE (reference sequence). Trimming left V 0 bases short and J 2 bases short, with 11 bases between. This CDR3 spans 15 amino acids. CDR3 in DNA: TGTGCCAGCAGCTTGGTACCAGGGGCAAACTATGGCTACACCTTC. It yields the protein CASSLVPGANYGYTF.

The chain recombines TRBV6-1 with TRBJ1-2; tentative D call: TRBD1 (6 bases). The germline CDR1 and CDR2 sequences are MNHNS and SASEGT. The V end was cut by 0 bases, the J end by 4 bases, with 15 bases between. This CDR3 spans 16 amino acids. In DNA form, the CDR3 reads TGTGCCAGCAGTGAAGCACGGCCAGGGGCGGGCTATGGCTACACCTTC. Translation: CASSEARPGAGYGYTF.